This T cell receptor (beta chain) derives from a study of blood T cell repertoires in COVID-19. As for the study in general: PBMCs, B-cell-depleted T cells, or T cells were the source of the cDNA or gDNA that made up the material.

Measured with immunoSEQ multiplex PCR; TCRdb has only the in-frame clones, and not every one. Of under 250,000 clones listed, 80% to 85% are singletons. The CDR3 length is 16 residues. With V trimmed by 3 bases and J by 9 bases, 12 bases remained unmatched. The germline V gene has CDR1 MDHEN and CDR2 SYDVKM. The genes are TRBV28 and TRBJ2-1; 9 nucleotides line up with TRBD2. This TCR came from a woman aged 18-29 years with acute or convalescent COVID-19. The sample consisted of peripheral blood. The CDR3 protein is CASSFFFGGRAGEQFF. The CDR3 nucleotides are TGTGCCAGCAGTTTTTTTTTCGGCGGGAGGGCGGGTGAGCAGTTCTTC.